Listed below are T cell receptor beta chains from one sample, sequenced in a study of glioma-infiltrating T cells after dendritic cell vaccination. This table comes from immunoSEQ multiplex PCR, and its TCRdb copy is limited to in-frame clones, with some not included. The profile shows about 95,000 clones, more than 75% of them singletons. The source material was blood, sampled before dendritic cell vaccination. These receptors came from a human donor with glioblastoma. Each CDR3 is given with its conserved first and last residue. The order of the fields is D gene, clone size, J gene, V gene, CDR3 DNA, CDR3 protein. D genes are given only for firm matches. Part of the rows lack a size; the others show once, few, many or a class for expanded clones.

D: TRBD1; size: .; J: TRBJ2-6; V: TRBV7-9; DNA: TGTGCCAGCCCCTCTACCGGGACAGGGGACTCTGGGGCCAACGTCCTGACTTTC; CDR3: CASPSTGTGDSGANVLTF
D: .; size: .; J: TRBJ1-2; V: TRBV29-1; DNA: TGCAGCGTTGTTTGGGGGCTTGGCTATGGCTACACCTTC; CDR3: CSVVWGLGYGYTF
D: TRBD1; size: .; J: TRBJ1-4; V: TRBV5-6; DNA: TGTGCCAGCAGCCAAACAGGGGGCATTGGTGAAAAACTGTTTTTT; CDR3: CASSQTGGIGEKLFF
D: .; size: few; J: TRBJ1-6; V: TRBV6-1; DNA: TGTGCCAGCAGTGAGACAGTTAATTCACCCCTCCACTTT; CDR3: CASSETVNSPLHF
D: TRBD1; size: .; J: TRBJ1-4; V: TRBV2; DNA: TGTGCCAGCGCCCCCGGGACAGGGGTTGAAAAACTGTTTTTT; CDR3: CASAPGTGVEKLFF
D: .; size: .; J: TRBJ2-1; V: TRBV6-5; DNA: TGTGCCAGCAGGCTACGAAGTTCTTACAATGAGCAGTTCTTC; CDR3: CASRLRSSYNEQFF
D: .; size: .; J: TRBJ1-5; V: TRBV5-3; DNA: TGTGCCAGAAGCTTGACCCAGGGCGAGCCCCAGCATTTT; CDR3: CARSLTQGEPQHF
D: TRBD2; size: .; J: TRBJ2-1; V: TRBV10-3; DNA: TGTGCCACCCACCGGGGGGATAAAAACAATGAGCAGTTCTTC; CDR3: CATHRGDKNNEQFF
D: .; size: .; J: TRBJ1-1; V: TRBV5-6; DNA: TGTGCCAGCAGCTTGCTAGAGCTGAACACTGAAGCTTTCTTT; CDR3: CASSLLELNTEAFF
D: .; size: .; J: TRBJ2-1; V: TRBV5-6; DNA: TGTGCCAGCAGCCGCTTCCGGGAGAATCTGTTCTTC; CDR3: CASSRFRENLFF
D: .; size: few; J: TRBJ2-7; V: TRBV7-3; DNA: TGTGCCAGCAGCTCCAGAGGAGGGAACTACGAGCAGTACTTC; CDR3: CASSSRGGNYEQYF
D: .; size: .; J: TRBJ2-1; V: TRBV7-2; DNA: TGTGCCAGCAGCTACGCGGGGAGGTCTGGCAATGAGCAGTTCTTC; CDR3: CASSYAGRSGNEQFF
D: .; size: .; J: TRBJ1-1; V: TRBV5-1; DNA: TGCGCCAGCAGCTTGGATTCTGGCAGGGGTTTTAACACTGGAGCTTTCTTT; CDR3: CASSLDSGRGFNTGAFF
D: TRBD2; size: .; J: TRBJ2-7; V: TRBV5-1; DNA: TGCGCCAGCAGCCAAACTAGCGGCTCTTACGAGCAGTACTTC; CDR3: CASSQTSGSYEQYF
D: TRBD1; size: .; J: TRBJ1-5; V: TRBV27; DNA: TGTGCCAGCAGTATATCTCCGGGACAGGGGGTTCGAAATAGCAATCAGCCCCAGCATTTT; CDR3: CASSISPGQGVRNSNQPQHF
D: TRBD1; size: .; J: TRBJ2-4; V: TRBV5-1; DNA: TGCGCCAGCAAGGGGGCGGAAGGGGACAGGGGGCCTCTAGCCAAAAACATTCAGTACTTC; CDR3: CASKGAEGDRGPLAKNIQYF
D: .; size: .; J: TRBJ1-2; V: TRBV18; DNA: TGTGCCAGCTCACCAACCGGGGGGCAAAATTATGGCTACACCTTC; CDR3: CASSPTGGQNYGYTF
D: TRBD1; size: once; J: TRBJ1-1; V: TRBV5-1; DNA: TGCGCCAGCAGCCCACGCCCGGGACAGGGCGAAGCTTTCTTT; CDR3: CASSPRPGQGEAFF
D: TRBD1; size: .; J: TRBJ1-1; V: TRBV15; DNA: TGTGCCACCAGCGGAGGAACAGGGGTAGCGGGAGGTGAAGCTTTCTTT; CDR3: CATSGGTGVAGGEAFF
D: .; size: .; J: TRBJ1-1; V: TRBV5-6; DNA: TGTGCCAGCAGCTTGGTGGGGGCCGACCCGAACACTGAAGCTTTCTTT; CDR3: CASSLVGADPNTEAFF
D: TRBD1; size: .; J: TRBJ1-6; V: TRBV7-6; DNA: TGTGCCAGCAGCTTAGGGGGACAGCATAATTCACCCCTCCACTTT; CDR3: CASSLGGQHNSPLHF
D: TRBD1; size: .; J: TRBJ1-2; V: TRBV7-6; DNA: TGTGCCAGCAGCCTGCGGACAGGGGGCAGCGATGGCTACACCTTC; CDR3: CASSLRTGGSDGYTF
D: TRBD1; size: .; J: TRBJ2-7; V: TRBV27; DNA: TGTGCCAGCAGAATTACCGACAGGGAGCCTACCTACGAGCAGTACTTC; CDR3: CASRITDREPTYEQYF
D: TRBD1; size: .; J: TRBJ2-3; V: TRBV11-3; DNA: TGTGCCAGCAGCCCTTTGGGACAGGGTATTAGGGATACGCAGTATTTT; CDR3: CASSPLGQGIRDTQYF
D: TRBD1; size: once; J: TRBJ1-1; V: TRBV20-1; DNA: TGCAGTGCCAGCAGAGGGGGCGAAGCTTTCTTT; CDR3: CSASRGGEAFF
D: .; size: .; J: TRBJ1-5; V: TRBV18; DNA: TGTGCCAGCTCACCGCAACAGGATAGCAATCAGCCCCAGCATTTT; CDR3: CASSPQQDSNQPQHF
D: .; size: .; J: TRBJ2-5; V: TRBV11-3; DNA: TGTGCCAGCAGCTTTAGGGGCTCGGAGACCCAGTACTTC; CDR3: CASSFRGSETQYF
D: TRBD2; size: once; J: TRBJ2-7; V: TRBV7-2; DNA: TGTGCCAGCAGCTCCTCTAGCGGGGGGTCTTCCGTAGTGGAGCAGTACTTC; CDR3: CASSSSSGGSSVVEQYF
D: TRBD1; size: .; J: TRBJ1-5; V: TRBV30; DNA: TGTGCCTGGGGCAACAGGGGGCCAAATCAGCCCCAGCATTTT; CDR3: CAWGNRGPNQPQHF
D: .; size: .; J: TRBJ1-1; V: TRBV15; DNA: TGTGCCACCAGCAGAGTAGGGACAAGGGCTTTCTTT; CDR3: CATSRVGTRAFF
D: .; size: .; J: TRBJ1-3; V: TRBV5-1; DNA: TGCGCCAGCAGCGACGACAGGCCACCCAACACCATATATTTT; CDR3: CASSDDRPPNTIYF
D: .; size: .; J: TRBJ2-1; V: TRBV9; DNA: TGTGCCAGCAGCGTAGTAGGCGGCTACAATGAGCAGTTCTTC; CDR3: CASSVVGGYNEQFF
D: .; size: .; J: TRBJ2-1; V: TRBV6-5; DNA: TGTGCCAGCAGTTTACTTGGGGGGATTGAGCAGTTCTTC; CDR3: CASSLLGGIEQFF